This TCR beta chain was identified during a study of T cell responses to AZD1222 COVID-19 vaccine. Libraries were prepared by immunoSEQ multiplex PCR; TCRdb keeps only in-frame clonotypes and omits some of them. The sample records about 140,000 clones, around 89% being singletons. Germline CDR1 and CDR2: SGHKS and YYEKEE (reference sequence). V lost 2 bases, J lost 1 base, and 9 bases lay in between. This CDR3 region has 14 residues. This rearrangement joins TRBV5-5 to TRBJ1-2, with a possible D match to TRBD1 (6 bases). The material was peripheral blood, obtained on day 0 of AZD1222 vaccination. The clonotype originates from an adult in good health. The chain's CDR3 is CASSLQGINYGYTF. The CDR3 nucleotides are TGTGCCAGCAGCTTACAGGGAATTAACTATGGCTACACCTTC. The whole variable domain, filled in from reference TRBV5-5 and TRBJ1-2, reads DAGVTQSPTHLIKTRGQQVTLRCSPISGHKSVSWYQQVLGQGPQFIFQYYEKEERGRGNFPDRFSARQFPNYSSELNVNALLLGDSALYLCASSLQGINYGYTFGSGTRLTVV.